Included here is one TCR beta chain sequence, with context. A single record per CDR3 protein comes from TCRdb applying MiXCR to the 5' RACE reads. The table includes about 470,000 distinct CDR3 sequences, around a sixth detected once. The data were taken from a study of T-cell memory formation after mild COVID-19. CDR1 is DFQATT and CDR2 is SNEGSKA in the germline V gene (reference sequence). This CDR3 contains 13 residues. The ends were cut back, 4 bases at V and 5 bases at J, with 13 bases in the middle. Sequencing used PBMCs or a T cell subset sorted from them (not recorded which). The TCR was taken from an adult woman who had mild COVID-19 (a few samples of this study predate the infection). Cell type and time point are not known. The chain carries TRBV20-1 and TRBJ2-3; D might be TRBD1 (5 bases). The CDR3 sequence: CSAKQAAEDTQYF. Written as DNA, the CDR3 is TGCAGTGCTAAACAGGCTGCGGAAGATACGCAGTATTTT.